Below are 17 T cell receptor beta chains sequenced from a single sample in a study of blood T cell repertoires in COVID-19. Some clones are missing from TCRdb's copy, which holds only in-frame ones; the method was immunoSEQ multiplex PCR. In the table there are about 280,000 clones, roughly 90% of which are singletons. Material for sequencing was peripheral blood. The receptors shown here come from a man over 45 with acute or convalescent COVID-19.

The chain joins TRBV9 to TRBJ2-5; TRBD1 is a possible D gene (6 bases). Germline CDR1 SGDLS, CDR2 YYNGEE. Trimming removed 0 bases from V and 4 bases from J, with 10 bases in between. This CDR3 contains 14 residues. The CDR3 loop reads CASSVGQGRETQYF. CDR3 nucleotides: TGTGCCAGCAGCGTAGGGCAGGGGCGAGAGACCCAGTACTTC. Full variable domain (outside the CDR3, taken from reference TRBV9 and TRBJ2-5): DSGVTQTPKHLITATGQRVTLRCSPRSGDLSVYWYQQSLDQGLQFLIQYYNGEERAKGNILERFSAQQFPDLHSELNLSSLELGDSALYFCASSVGQGRETQYFGPGTRLLVL.

The chain is built from TRBV7-6 and TRBJ1-1; D not certain. The length of the CDR3 is 15 residues. Germline-derived CDR1 and CDR2 are SGHVS and FNYEAQ. The V end lost 7 bases, the J end lost 4 bases, and 19 bases lay between the germline ends. CDR3 sequence (DNA): TGTGCCAGCAACGCCGGGGAACATAGACTCACTGAAGCTTTCTTT. Protein sequence: CASNAGEHRLTEAFF. The entire variable domain, with the rest obtained from reference TRBV7-6 and TRBJ1-1, is as follows: GAGVSQSPRYKVTKRGQDVALRCDPISGHVSLYWYRQALGQGPEFLTYFNYEAQQDKSGLPNDRFSAERPEGSISTLTIQRTEQRDSAMYRCASNAGEHRLTEAFFGQGTRLTVV.

The chain is built from TRBV29-1 and TRBJ1-2; D is unresolved. This CDR3 contains 15 residues. Trimming took 0 bases from V and 2 from J, leaving 13 bases between them. From germline, CDR1 is SQVTM and CDR2 ANQGSEA. The CDR3 nucleotides read TGCAGCGTTGAAGATGATCGTGGAGCCAACTATGGCTACACCTTC. Protein product: CSVEDDRGANYGYTF.

The chain joins TRBV18 to TRBJ2-1, with D possibly TRBD2 on 6 matching bases. The CDR3 is made up of 13 amino acids. Germline-derived CDR1 and CDR2 are KGHSH and LQKENI. Trimming removed 2 bases from V and 10 bases from J, with 12 bases in between. The CDR3 region is CASSPRRGEEQFF. The CDR3 nucleotides read TGTGCCAGCTCACCAAGGCGGGGTGAAGAGCAGTTCTTC.

The chain is built from TRBV7-3 and TRBJ2-2; D is unclear. Germline V gene data show CDR1 as SGHTA and CDR2 as FQGTGA. V was pared by 11 bases and J by 0 bases, with 10 bases between. The CDR3 has 13 residues. Written as DNA, the CDR3 is TGTGCCTGCGCCGTTTCGAACACCGGGGAGCTGTTTTTT. Translating it yields CACAVSNTGELFF.

The chain combines TRBV24-1 with TRBJ2-7, with 13 bases that match TRBD2. Trimming at V came to 9 bases and at J to 3 bases, leaving 4 bases not matched to a gene. This CDR3 region has 14 residues. Germline assignment: CDR1 KGHDR and CDR2 SFDVKD. The CDR3 sequence is CATEGTSGVYEQYF. The CDR3 DNA sequence: TGTGCCACCGAGGGGACTAGCGGGGTCTACGAGCAGTACTTC.

The chain is built from TRBV5-1 and TRBJ2-1, with 13 bases identical to TRBD2. The J segment lost 2 bases and the V segment lost 4 bases, leaving 3 bases of the junction unmatched. The CDR3 extends over 16 amino acids. The germline CDR1 and CDR2 sequences are SGHRS and YFSETQ. The CDR3 region is CASSRTSGGPYNEQFF. The CDR3 nucleotides read TGCGCCAGCAGCAGGACTAGCGGGGGTCCCTACAATGAGCAGTTCTTC. The variable domain in full, completed from reference TRBV5-1 and TRBJ2-1, reads KAGVTQTPRYLIKTRGQQVTLSCSPISGHRSVSWYQQTPGQGLQFLFEYFSETQRNKGNFPGRFSGRQFSNSRSEMNVSTLELGDSALYLCASSRTSGGPYNEQFFGPGTRLTVL.

The chain joins TRBV5-5 to TRBJ2-7, with D unresolved. With 0 bases removed from V and 1 base from J, the gap between germline ends came to 8 bases. The CDR3 spans 14 residues. Germline V lookup: CDR1 SGHKS, CDR2 YYEKEE (reference sequence). The CDR3 nucleotides are TGTGCCAGCAGCTTGGCGGTCTTGTCCTACGAGCAGTACTTC. This gives the protein CASSLAVLSYEQYF.

The chain recombines TRBV19 with TRBJ2-3; 9 positions match TRBD1. The J segment lost 4 bases and the V segment lost 3 bases, leaving 11 bases of the junction unmatched. CDR3 size: 17 residues. Germline V gives CDR1 LNHDA, CDR2 SQIVND (reference sequence). The CDR3 loop is CASSMNTGQGRSDTQYF. The CDR3 DNA reads TGTGCCAGTAGTATGAACACCGGACAGGGGAGGTCAGATACGCAGTATTTT.

The chain is built from TRBV10-3 and TRBJ2-3; 8 bases fit TRBD2. Looked up from germline, CDR1 is ENHRY and CDR2 is SYGVKD. The V gene end was trimmed by 8 bases and the J gene end by 2 bases; junction bases not matched to a gene: 6. CDR3 length equals 14 residues. CDR3 DNA: TGTGCCATCGGGTTGCGGGGGGACACAGATACGCAGTATTTT. Protein product: CAIGLRGDTDTQYF.

V gene TRBV3-1 (or the pseudogene TRBV3-2) combines with J gene TRBJ1-1; 9 bases are a match to TRBD1. Germline CDR1 reads LGHDT; CDR2 reads YNNKEL (reference sequence). V dropped 4 bases and J dropped 4; count of bases not matched to a gene: 1. The CDR3 contains 13 residues. CDR3 sequence: CASSPDRGTEAFF. DNA of the CDR3: TGTGCCAGCAGCCCGGACAGGGGCACTGAAGCTTTCTTT.

The chain is built from TRBV11-2 and TRBJ2-2; no definite D call. V shed 6 bases and J shed 5 bases, with 13 bases lying between them. This CDR3 spans 14 amino acids. The germline CDR1 and CDR2 sequences are SGHAT and FQNNGV. CDR3 sequence (DNA): TGTGCCAGCAGACCCCCAGGCTCTACCGGGGAGCTGTTTTTT. Amino acids: CASRPPGSTGELFF.

This chain uses TRBV3-1 (or the pseudogene TRBV3-2) with TRBJ1-1; D is unclear. CDR3 length: 14 amino acids. V lost 3 bases to trimming and J lost 1 base, with 9 bases between them. Germline V CDR1 and CDR2: LGHDT, YNNKEL (reference sequence). The CDR3 DNA sequence: TGTGCCAGCAGCCAGTATGAGGCGAACACTGAAGCTTTCTTT. Its protein is CASSQYEANTEAFF.

The J gene is TRBJ1-2, the V gene TRBV30; D gene unclear. This CDR3 comprises 12 residues. The germline V gene has CDR1 GTSNPN and CDR2 SVGIG (reference sequence). Trimming removed 4 bases from V and 6 bases from J, with 12 bases in between. The CDR3 DNA reads TGTGCCTGGATTCTTGGCCCCGATGGCTACACCTTC. Protein sequence: CAWILGPDGYTF.

Note on this clone: One junction end does not reproduce the germline sequence, and a read error may be involved. The chain uses TRBV27 and TRBJ1-2; unclear D gene. This CDR3 has 16 residues. The germline gives CDR1 MNHEY, CDR2 SMNVEV (reference sequence). The CDR3, as DNA: TGTGCCAGCAGCTTATCCCCCTCGGTCTCCTACTATGGCTACACCTTC. Its translation is CASSLSPSVSYYGYTF.

This chain connects TRBV7-6 to TRBJ1-1, with TRBD1 matching over 8 bases. After removal of 4 bases from V and 3 bases from J, the junction contained 7 bases not matched to a gene. The CDR3 has 15 residues. Per germline, CDR1 SGHVS and CDR2 FNYEAQ. The CDR3 sequence: CASSSRGLWDTEAFF. The CDR3 DNA is TGTGCCAGCAGCTCCAGGGGGCTTTGGGACACTGAAGCTTTCTTT.

This chain connects TRBV5-8 to TRBJ2-1; the match to TRBD2 covers 8 bases. CDR1 and CDR2 from the germline V gene are SGHTS and YDEGEE. The CDR3 extends over 16 amino acids. Germline trimming cut 2 bases from V and 6 bases from J; bases unmatched to any gene: 10. In DNA form, the CDR3 reads TGTGCCAGCAGCTTCCACCCCGGCGGGGGGTTCAATGAGCAGTTCTTC. The encoded protein is CASSFHPGGGFNEQFF.